The entry below gives a single TCR beta chain sequence along with its context. In terms of age and location, participants ranged from about 18 to 90 years and lived in about 25 US areas. The assay was immunoSEQ multiplex PCR, and TCRdb's table has in-frame clones only and misses some. The sample carries approximately 440,000 clones, about nine tenths recorded once. These data are taken from a study of blood T cell repertoires in COVID-19. Trimming took 4 bases from V and 6 from J; bases not matched to a gene: 5. The CDR3 is made up of 13 amino acids. In germline, CDR1 is MDHEN, CDR2 SYDVKM. The chain uses TRBV28 and TRBJ1-1; 7 nucleotides align to TRBD1. Sequencing was done on a sample of PBMCs or T cells enriched from blood (not recorded which). The TCR originated in a man between 18 and 29 years old who had recovered from COVID-19. CDR3 protein: CASSSYRGPEAFF. The CDR3 DNA is TGTGCCAGCAGTTCCTACAGGGGACCTGAAGCTTTCTTT.